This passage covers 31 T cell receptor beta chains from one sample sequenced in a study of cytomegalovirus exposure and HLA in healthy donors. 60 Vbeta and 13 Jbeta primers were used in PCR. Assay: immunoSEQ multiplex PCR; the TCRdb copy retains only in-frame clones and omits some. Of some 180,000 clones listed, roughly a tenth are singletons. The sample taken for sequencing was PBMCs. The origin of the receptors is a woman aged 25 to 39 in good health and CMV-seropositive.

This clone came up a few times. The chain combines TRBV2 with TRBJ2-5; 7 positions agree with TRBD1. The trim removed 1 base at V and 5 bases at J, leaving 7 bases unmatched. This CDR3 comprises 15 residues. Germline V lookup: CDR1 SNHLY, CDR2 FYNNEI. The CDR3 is CASSEGTTGSETQYF. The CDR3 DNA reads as TGTGCCAGCAGTGAAGGTACGACAGGGAGTGAGACCCAGTACTTC.

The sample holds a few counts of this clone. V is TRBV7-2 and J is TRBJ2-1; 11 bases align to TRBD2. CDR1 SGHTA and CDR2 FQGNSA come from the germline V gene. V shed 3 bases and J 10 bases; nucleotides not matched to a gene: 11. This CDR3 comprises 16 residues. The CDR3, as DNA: TGTGCCAGCAGCTTGAACGTCATAGCGGGAGGGTCCGAGCAGTTCTTC. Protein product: CASSLNVIAGGSEQFF.

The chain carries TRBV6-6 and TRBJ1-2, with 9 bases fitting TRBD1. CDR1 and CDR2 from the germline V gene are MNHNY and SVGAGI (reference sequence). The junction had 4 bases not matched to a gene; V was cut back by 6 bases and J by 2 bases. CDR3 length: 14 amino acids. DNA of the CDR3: TGTGCCAGCAGCAGGGACAGGGCAAACTATGGCTACACCTTC. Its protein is CASSRDRANYGYTF.

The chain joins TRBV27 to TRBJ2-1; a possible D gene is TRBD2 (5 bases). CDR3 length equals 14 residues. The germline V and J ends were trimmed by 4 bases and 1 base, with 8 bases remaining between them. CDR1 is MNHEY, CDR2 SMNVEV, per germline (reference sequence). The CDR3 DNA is TGTGCCAGCAGTTCCAGCGGATCCTACAATGAGCAGTTCTTC. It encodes CASSSSGSYNEQFF.

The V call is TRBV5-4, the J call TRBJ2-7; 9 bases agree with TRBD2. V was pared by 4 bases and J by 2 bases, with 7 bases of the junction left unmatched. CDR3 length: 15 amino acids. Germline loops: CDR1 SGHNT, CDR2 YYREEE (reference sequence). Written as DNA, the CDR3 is TGTGCCAGCAGCGCCGGGACTAGCAGTCCCTACGAGCAGTACTTC. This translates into CASSAGTSSPYEQYF.

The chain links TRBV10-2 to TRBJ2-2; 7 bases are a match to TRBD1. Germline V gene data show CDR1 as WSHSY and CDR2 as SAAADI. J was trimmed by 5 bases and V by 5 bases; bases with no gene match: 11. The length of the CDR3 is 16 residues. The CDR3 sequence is CASSRPGQATTGELFF. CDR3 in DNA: TGCGCCAGCAGTAGGCCTGGACAGGCTACTACCGGGGAGCTGTTTTTT.

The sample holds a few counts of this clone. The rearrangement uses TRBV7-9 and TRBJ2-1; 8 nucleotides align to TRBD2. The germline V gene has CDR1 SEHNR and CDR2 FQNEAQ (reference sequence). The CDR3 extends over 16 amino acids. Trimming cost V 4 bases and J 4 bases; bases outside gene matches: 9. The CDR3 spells CASSSLSGNRYNEQFF. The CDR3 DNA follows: TGTGCCAGCAGCTCTCTTAGCGGGAATCGTTACAATGAGCAGTTCTTC.

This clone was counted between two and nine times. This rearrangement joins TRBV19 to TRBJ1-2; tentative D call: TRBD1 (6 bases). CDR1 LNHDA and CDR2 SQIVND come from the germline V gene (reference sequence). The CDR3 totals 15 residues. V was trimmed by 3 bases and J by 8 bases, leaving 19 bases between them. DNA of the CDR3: TGTGCCAGTAGTATCGGGGGGCGAAGCGGGGAAGGCTACACCTTC. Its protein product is CASSIGGRSGEGYTF.

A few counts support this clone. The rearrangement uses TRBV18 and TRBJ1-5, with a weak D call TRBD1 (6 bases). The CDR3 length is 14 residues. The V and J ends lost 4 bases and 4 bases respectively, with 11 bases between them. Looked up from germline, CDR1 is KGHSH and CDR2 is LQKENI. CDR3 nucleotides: TGTGCCAGCTCACAGGAACAGGGAAATCAGCCCCAGCATTTT. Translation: CASSQEQGNQPQHF.

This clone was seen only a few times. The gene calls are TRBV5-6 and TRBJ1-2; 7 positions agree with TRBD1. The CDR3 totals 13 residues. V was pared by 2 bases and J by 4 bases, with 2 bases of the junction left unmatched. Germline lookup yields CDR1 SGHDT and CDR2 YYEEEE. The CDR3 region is CASSLGTAYGYTF. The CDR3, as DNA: TGTGCCAGCAGCTTAGGGACAGCCTATGGCTACACCTTC.

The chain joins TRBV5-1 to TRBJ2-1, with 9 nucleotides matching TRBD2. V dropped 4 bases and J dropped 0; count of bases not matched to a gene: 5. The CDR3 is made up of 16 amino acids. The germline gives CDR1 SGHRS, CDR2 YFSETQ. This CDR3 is CASSAYSGSSYNEQFF. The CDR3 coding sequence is TGCGCCAGCAGCGCTTATAGCGGGAGCTCCTACAATGAGCAGTTCTTC.

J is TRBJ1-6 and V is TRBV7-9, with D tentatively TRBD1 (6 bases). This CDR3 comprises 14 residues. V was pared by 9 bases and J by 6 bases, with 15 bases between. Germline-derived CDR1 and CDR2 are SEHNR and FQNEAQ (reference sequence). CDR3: CASVRGGGNSPLHF. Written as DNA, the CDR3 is TGTGCCAGTGTCAGGGGTGGGGGTAATTCACCCCTCCACTTT.

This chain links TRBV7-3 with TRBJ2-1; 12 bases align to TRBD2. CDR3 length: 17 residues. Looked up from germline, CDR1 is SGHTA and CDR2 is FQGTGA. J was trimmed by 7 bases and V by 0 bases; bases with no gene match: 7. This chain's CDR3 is CASSLTGASGRGNEQFF. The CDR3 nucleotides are TGTGCCAGCAGCTTAACCGGAGCTAGCGGGAGGGGGAATGAGCAGTTCTTC.

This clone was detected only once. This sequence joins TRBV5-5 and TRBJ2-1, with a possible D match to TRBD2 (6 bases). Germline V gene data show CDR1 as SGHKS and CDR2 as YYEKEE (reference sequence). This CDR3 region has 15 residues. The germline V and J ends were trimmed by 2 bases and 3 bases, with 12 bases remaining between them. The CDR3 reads CASSFGGSVYNEQFF. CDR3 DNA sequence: TGTGCCAGCAGCTTTGGGGGGAGTGTCTACAATGAGCAGTTCTTC.

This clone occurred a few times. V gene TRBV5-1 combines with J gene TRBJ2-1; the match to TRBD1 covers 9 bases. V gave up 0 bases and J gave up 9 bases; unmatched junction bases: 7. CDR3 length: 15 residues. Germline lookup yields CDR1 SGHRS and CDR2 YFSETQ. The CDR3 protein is CASSLALGQGTEQFF. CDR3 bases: TGCGCCAGCAGCTTGGCTCTGGGACAGGGTACTGAGCAGTTCTTC.

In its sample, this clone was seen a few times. The CDR3 DNA reads TGTGCCAGCAAGGGGCTAGCGGTCGCGGCGAACACCGGGGAGCTGTTTTTT. It encodes CASKGLAVAANTGELFF. The V and J genes are TRBV2 and TRBJ2-2; 7 bases line up with TRBD2. Trimming at V came to 7 bases and at J to 0 bases, leaving 11 bases not matched to a gene. The V gene's germline CDR1 is SNHLY and CDR2 FYNNEI. The CDR3 extends over 17 amino acids.

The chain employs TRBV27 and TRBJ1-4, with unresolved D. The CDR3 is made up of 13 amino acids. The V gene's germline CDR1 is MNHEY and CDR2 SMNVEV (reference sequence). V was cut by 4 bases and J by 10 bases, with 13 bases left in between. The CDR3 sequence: CASSSRRGGKLFF. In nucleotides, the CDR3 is TGTGCCAGCAGTTCGCGCCGGGGAGGAAAACTGTTTTTT. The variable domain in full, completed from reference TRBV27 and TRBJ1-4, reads EAQVTQNPRYLITVTGKKLTVTCSQNMNHEYMSWYRQDPGLGLRQIYYSMNVEVTDKGDVPEGYKVSRKEKRNFPLILESPSPNQTSLYFCASSSRRGGKLFFGSGTQLSVL.

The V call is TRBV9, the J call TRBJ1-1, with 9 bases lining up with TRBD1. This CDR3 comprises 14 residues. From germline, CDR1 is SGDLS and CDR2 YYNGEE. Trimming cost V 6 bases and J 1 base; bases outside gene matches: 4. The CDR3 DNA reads TGTGCCAGCACCGAACAGGGGGCGAACACTGAAGCTTTCTTT. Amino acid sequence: CASTEQGANTEAFF.

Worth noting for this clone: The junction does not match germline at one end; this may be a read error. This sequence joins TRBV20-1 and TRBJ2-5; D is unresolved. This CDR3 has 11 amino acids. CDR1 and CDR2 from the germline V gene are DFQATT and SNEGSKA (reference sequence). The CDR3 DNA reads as TGCAGTGATAGATCGGGTGAGACCCAGTACTTC. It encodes CSDRSGETQYF.

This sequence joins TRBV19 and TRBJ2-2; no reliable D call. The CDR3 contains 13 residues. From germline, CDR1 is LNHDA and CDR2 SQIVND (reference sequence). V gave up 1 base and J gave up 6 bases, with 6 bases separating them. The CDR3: CASSIGAAGELFF. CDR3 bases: TGTGCCAGTAGTATAGGTGCAGCCGGGGAGCTGTTTTTT.

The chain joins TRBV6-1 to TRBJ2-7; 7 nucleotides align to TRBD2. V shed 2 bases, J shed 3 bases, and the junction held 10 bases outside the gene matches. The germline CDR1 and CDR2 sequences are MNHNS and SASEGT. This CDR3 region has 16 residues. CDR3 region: CASSESRMWGGYEQYF. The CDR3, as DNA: TGTGCCAGCAGTGAATCGCGTATGTGGGGGGGCTACGAGCAGTACTTC.

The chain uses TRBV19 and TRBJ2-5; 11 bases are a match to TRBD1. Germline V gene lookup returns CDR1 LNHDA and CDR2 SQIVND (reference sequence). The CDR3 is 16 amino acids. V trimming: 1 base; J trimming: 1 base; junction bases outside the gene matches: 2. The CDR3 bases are TGTGCCAGTAGTATAGGGACAGGGGGCCCCCAAGAGACCCAGTACTTC. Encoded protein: CASSIGTGGPQETQYF.

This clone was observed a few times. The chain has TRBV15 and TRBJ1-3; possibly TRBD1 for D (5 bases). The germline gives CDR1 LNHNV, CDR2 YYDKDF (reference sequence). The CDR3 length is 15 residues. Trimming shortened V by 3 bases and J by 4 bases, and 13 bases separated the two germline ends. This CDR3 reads CATSREGNRGNTIYF. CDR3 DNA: TGTGCCACCAGCAGGGAGGGAAACAGGGGAAACACCATATATTTT.

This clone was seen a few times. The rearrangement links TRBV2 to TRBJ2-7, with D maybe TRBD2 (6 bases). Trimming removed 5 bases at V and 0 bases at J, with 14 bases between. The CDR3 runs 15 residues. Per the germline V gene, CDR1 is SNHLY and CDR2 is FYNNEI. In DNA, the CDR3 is TGTGCCAGCAGTACGGGACTCCTCCTCTCCTACGAGCAGTACTTC. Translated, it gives CASSTGLLLSYEQYF.

CDR3 nucleotide sequence: TGTGCCAGCAGCTTAATAGGACAGGGAAGGGACTCCTTGGATGAGCAGTTCTTC. Translated, it gives CASSLIGQGRDSLDEQFF. This sequence joins TRBV7-7 and TRBJ2-1; the match to TRBD1 covers 8 bases. CDR3 length: 18 amino acids. With V trimmed by 2 bases and J by 8 bases, 17 bases remained unmatched. Germline CDR1 SSHAT, CDR2 FNYEAQ (reference sequence).

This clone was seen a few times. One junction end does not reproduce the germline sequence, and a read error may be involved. The CDR3 sequence: CASSQHPQWPTSF. CDR3 in DNA: TGCGCCAGCAGCCAACACCCCCAGTGGCCGACTAGCTTC. This chain uses TRBV4-1 with TRBJ2-7; D perhaps matches TRBD2 (6 bases). The germline V gene encodes CDR1 MGHRA and CDR2 YSYEKL. The CDR3 is 13 residues long.

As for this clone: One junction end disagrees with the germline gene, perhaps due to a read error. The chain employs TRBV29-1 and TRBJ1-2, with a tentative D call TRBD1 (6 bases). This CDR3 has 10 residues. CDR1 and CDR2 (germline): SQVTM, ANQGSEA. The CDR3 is CSAQGYGYTF. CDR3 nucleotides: TGCAGCGCACAGGGATATGGCTACACTTTC.

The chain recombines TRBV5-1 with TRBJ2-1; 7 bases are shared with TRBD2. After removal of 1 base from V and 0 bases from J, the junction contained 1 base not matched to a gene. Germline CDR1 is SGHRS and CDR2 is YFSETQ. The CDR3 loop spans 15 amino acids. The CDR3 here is CASSLLAVSYNEQFF. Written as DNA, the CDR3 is TGCGCCAGCAGCTTGCTAGCGGTCTCCTACAATGAGCAGTTCTTC. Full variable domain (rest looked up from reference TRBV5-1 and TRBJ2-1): KAGVTQTPRYLIKTRGQQVTLSCSPISGHRSVSWYQQTPGQGLQFLFEYFSETQRNKGNFPGRFSGRQFSNSRSEMNVSTLELGDSALYLCASSLLAVSYNEQFFGPGTRLTVL.

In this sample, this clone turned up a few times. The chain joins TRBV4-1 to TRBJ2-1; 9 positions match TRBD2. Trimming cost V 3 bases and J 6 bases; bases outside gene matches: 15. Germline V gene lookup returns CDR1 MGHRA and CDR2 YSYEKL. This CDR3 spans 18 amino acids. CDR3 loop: CASSHFLPLREGLNEQFF. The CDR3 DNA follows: TGCGCCAGCAGCCATTTCCTCCCCTTGCGGGAGGGCCTCAATGAGCAGTTCTTC.

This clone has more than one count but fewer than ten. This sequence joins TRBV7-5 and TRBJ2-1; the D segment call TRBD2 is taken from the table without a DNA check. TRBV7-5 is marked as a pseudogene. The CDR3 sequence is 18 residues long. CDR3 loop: CARSLEGMGGSSYNEQFF. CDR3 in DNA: TGTGCCAGAAGCTTAGAAGGGATGGGGGGAAGCTCCTACAATGAGCAGTTCTTC.

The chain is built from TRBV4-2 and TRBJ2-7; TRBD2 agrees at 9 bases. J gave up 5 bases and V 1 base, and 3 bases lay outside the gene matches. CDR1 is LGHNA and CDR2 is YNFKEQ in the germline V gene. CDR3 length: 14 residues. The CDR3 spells CASSQGLAVNEQYF. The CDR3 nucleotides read TGTGCCAGCAGCCAAGGACTAGCGGTTAACGAGCAGTACTTC.